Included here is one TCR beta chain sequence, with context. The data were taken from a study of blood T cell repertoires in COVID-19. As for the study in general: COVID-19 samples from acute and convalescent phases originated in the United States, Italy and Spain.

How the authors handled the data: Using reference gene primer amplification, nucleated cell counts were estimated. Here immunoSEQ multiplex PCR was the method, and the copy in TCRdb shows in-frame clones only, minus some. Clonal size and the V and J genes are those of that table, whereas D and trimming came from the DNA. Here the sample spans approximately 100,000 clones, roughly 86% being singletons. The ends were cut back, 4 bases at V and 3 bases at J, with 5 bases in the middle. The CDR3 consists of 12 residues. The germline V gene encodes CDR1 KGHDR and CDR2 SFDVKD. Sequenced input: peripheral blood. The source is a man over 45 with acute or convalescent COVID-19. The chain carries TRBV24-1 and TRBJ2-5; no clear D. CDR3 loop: CATSDPKETQYF. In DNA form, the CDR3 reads TGTGCCACCAGTGACCCCAAAGAGACCCAGTACTTC.